Presented here are 8 T cell receptor beta chains from one specimen sequenced in a study of blood T cell repertoires in COVID-19. The assay was immunoSEQ multiplex PCR, and TCRdb's table has in-frame clones only and misses some. The sample carries roughly 260,000 clones, about nine tenths recorded once. Sample: peripheral blood. The receptors derive from a man aged 55-75 years who had recovered from COVID-19.

This clone has a single count. The chain carries TRBV3-1 (or the pseudogene TRBV3-2) and TRBJ2-3, with D perhaps matching TRBD2 (5 bases). CDR1 LGHDT and CDR2 YNNKEL come from the germline V gene (reference sequence). CDR3 length: 17 amino acids. The V end lost 1 base, the J end lost 2 bases, and 16 bases lay between the germline ends. This CDR3 reads CASSQVTSRGITDTQYF. The DNA for the CDR3 is TGTGCCAGCAGCCAAGTAACCTCTCGGGGAATCACAGATACGCAGTATTTT.

The chain is built from TRBV27 and TRBJ2-2; no reliable D call. V lost 6 bases and J 6 bases, leaving 14 bases between the germline ends. The germline V gene has CDR1 MNHEY and CDR2 SMNVEV (reference sequence). The CDR3 runs to 14 residues. The CDR3 loop reads CASRDHRGAGELFF. CDR3 coding DNA: TGTGCCAGCAGAGATCACCGAGGCGCCGGGGAGCTGTTTTTT.

This chain joins TRBV3-1 (or the pseudogene TRBV3-2) and TRBJ1-4, with 8 bases fitting TRBD1. The CDR3 contains 18 residues. In germline, CDR1 is LGHDT, CDR2 YNNKEL (reference sequence). With 3 bases clipped from V and 0 bases from J, the junction kept 9 bases outside the gene matches. The CDR3 loop is CASSQRMGQVATNEKLFF. DNA for the CDR3: TGTGCCAGCAGCCAGCGAATGGGACAGGTCGCAACTAATGAAAAACTGTTTTTT.

The chain employs TRBV11-2 and TRBJ1-1; tentatively, D is TRBD1 (5 bases). V was cut by 4 bases and J by 11 bases, with 17 bases left in between. This CDR3 spans 13 amino acids. The germline V gene has CDR1 SGHAT and CDR2 FQNNGV. The CDR3 sequence is CASSSATARGAFF. In DNA, the CDR3 is TGTGCCAGCAGCTCAGCGACAGCCCGGGGGGCTTTCTTT.

The chain couples TRBV7-3 to TRBJ2-7; tentative D call: TRBD1 (6 bases). Germline CDR1 SGHTA, CDR2 FQGTGA. This CDR3 is 15 amino acids long. Trimming left V 5 bases short and J 6 bases short, with 20 bases between. CDR3 sequence (DNA): TGTGCCAGCAGCCCTGCCGCAGGGGTTTTACGCGAGCAGTACTTC. Amino acids: CASSPAAGVLREQYF. The complete variable domain, with remaining parts taken from reference TRBV7-3 and TRBJ2-7, reads GAGVSQTPSNKVTEKGKYVELRCDPISGHTALYWYRQSLGQGPEFLIYFQGTGAADDSGLPNDRFFAVRPEGSVSTLKIQRTERGDSAVYLCASSPAAGVLREQYFGPGTRLTVT.

This rearrangement joins TRBV10-3 to TRBJ2-3, with D possibly being TRBD1 (5 bases). Trimming removed 7 bases from V and 2 bases from J, with 22 bases in between. The CDR3 spans 17 residues. The germline V gene encodes CDR1 ENHRY and CDR2 SYGVKD. The CDR3 region has the DNA TGTGCCATCAATGGGGAAAGTACAGGCAAACCCACAGATACGCAGTATTTT. Translation: CAINGESTGKPTDTQYF.

This chain links TRBV2 with TRBJ2-1; D gene ambiguous. Germline V gene sequence: CDR1 SNHLY, CDR2 FYNNEI. With 3 bases removed from V and 7 bases from J, the gap between germline ends came to 7 bases. The CDR3 sequence is 12 residues long. This chain's CDR3 is CASSEAGNEQFF. CDR3 bases: TGTGCCAGCAGTGAGGCAGGAAATGAGCAGTTCTTC.

The chain carries TRBV5-4 and TRBJ2-7, with 11 bases aligning to TRBD2. The CDR3 totals 15 residues. V lost 5 bases, J lost 3 bases, and 7 bases stayed unmatched. Germline CDR1 SGHNT, CDR2 YYREEE (reference sequence). CDR3 residues: CASSHSGTSGYEQYF. The DNA for the CDR3 is TGTGCCAGCAGTCACTCCGGGACTAGCGGCTACGAGCAGTACTTC.